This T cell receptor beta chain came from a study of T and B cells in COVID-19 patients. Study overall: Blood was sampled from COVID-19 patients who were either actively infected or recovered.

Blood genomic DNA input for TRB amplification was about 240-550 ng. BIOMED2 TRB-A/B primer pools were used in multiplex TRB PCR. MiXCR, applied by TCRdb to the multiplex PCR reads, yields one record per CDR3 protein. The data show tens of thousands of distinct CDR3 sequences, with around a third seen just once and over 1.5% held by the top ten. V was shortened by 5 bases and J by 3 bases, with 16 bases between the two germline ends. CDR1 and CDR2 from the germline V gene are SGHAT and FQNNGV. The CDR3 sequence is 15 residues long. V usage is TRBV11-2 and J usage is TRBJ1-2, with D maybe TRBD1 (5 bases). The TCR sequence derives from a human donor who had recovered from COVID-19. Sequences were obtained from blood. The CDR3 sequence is CASSPRVGVDYGYTF. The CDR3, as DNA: TGTGCCAGCAGCCCTCGTGTAGGGGTGGACTATGGCTACACCTTC.